This T cell receptor beta chain stems from a study of shared clonotypes between healthy human individuals. The CDR3 is made up of 16 amino acids. Trimming took 0 bases from V and 6 from J, leaving 17 bases between them. Germline-derived CDR1 and CDR2 are ENHRY and SYGVKD. In regard to this clone: Antigen: not known.

Assay execution proceeded at the deep level. Generated by immunoSEQ multiplex PCR, the TCRdb table keeps only in-frame clones and is missing some. The sample records roughly 2,000,000 clones, just under 95% being singletons. CD8 cells classed as naive were CD45RO-negative and positively selected for CCR7, excluding terminally differentiated effector memory CD45RA+ cells. Donors were Caucasian adults residing in Nashville, Tennessee, USA. The study, taken as a whole, reports: Generation of non-shared clonotypes was less probable than generation of clonotypes shared by all four donors.

Sequencing was done on a sample of naive CD8+ T cells sorted from blood. V gene TRBV10-3 combines with J gene TRBJ1-2, with D possibly matching TRBD1 (6 bases). This receptor was obtained from a man in his late teens or twenties in good health. In nucleotides, the CDR3 is TGTGCCATCAGTGAGTCGGGGGCAGGGAATATTAATGGCTACACCTTC. Translated: CAISESGAGNINGYTF.